This note documents a single T cell receptor beta chain sequence. Its matching antigen is unknown. This record comes from a study of cytomegalovirus exposure and HLA in healthy donors. Study findings and constraints: TCR clusters originating in the first cohort tended to co-occur in the roughly 120 validation repertoires, according to a later analysis.

TCRdb's table, derived via immunoSEQ multiplex PCR, lists solely in-frame clones and lacks some. The table has about 58,000 clones, about nine tenths seen once. This CDR3 contains 14 residues. Looked up from germline, CDR1 is LGHNT and CDR2 is FRNRAP. Trimming pared 4 bases from V and 5 bases from J, leaving 14 bases between. The donors were in the approximately 110-subject validation cohort; that cohort was separate from the roughly 730-subject first cohort. This sequence was found in a man younger than 30 in good health and CMV-seronegative. Material: PBMCs. The V and J genes are TRBV12-5 and TRBJ2-5; D possibly corresponds to TRBD2 (6 bases). CDR3 sequence reads: CASGSGTEGETQYF. The CDR3 region has the DNA TGTGCTAGTGGTTCCGGGACGGAGGGGGAGACCCAGTACTTC.